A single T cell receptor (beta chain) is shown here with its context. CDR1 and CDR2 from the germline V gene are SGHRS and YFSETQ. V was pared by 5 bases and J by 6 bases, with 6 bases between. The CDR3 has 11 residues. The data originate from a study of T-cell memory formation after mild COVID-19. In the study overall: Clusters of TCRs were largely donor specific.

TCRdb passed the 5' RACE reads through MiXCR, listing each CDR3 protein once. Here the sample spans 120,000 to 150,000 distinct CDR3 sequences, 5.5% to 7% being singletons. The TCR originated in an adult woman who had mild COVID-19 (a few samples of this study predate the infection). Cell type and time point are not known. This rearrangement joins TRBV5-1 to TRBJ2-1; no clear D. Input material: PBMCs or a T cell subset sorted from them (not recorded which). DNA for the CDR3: TGCGCCAGCAGGCTTACCAATGAGCAGTTCTTC. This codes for CASRLTNEQFF.